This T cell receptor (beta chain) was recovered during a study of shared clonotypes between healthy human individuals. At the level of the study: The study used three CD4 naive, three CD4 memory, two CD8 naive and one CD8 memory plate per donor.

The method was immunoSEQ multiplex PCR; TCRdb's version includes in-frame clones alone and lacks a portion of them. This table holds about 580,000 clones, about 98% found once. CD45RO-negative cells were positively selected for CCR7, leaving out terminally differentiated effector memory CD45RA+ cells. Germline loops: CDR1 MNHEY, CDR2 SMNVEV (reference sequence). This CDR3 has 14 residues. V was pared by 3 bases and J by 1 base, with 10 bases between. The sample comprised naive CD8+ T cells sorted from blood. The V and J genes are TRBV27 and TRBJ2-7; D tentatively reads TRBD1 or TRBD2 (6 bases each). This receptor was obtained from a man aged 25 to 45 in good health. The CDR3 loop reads CASSFGGWSYEQYF. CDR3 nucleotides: TGTGCCAGCAGTTTCGGGGGCTGGTCCTACGAGCAGTACTTC.